These 19 T cell receptor beta chains were all obtained from the same sample, sequenced in a study of identical twins. Each CDR3 protein gets one entry after TCRdb re-called the 5' RACE reads with MiXCR. The profile shows around 680,000 distinct CDR3 sequences, less than 10% of them singletons. The data also belong to a second study, concerning yellow fever vaccine responses in identical twins.

Specimen: PBMCs. The receptors originated from a woman younger than 30 in good health.

The table lists this clonotype with many counts. This rearrangement joins TRBV29-1 to TRBJ2-3; D ambiguous. CDR1 is SQVTM, CDR2 ANQGSEA, per germline. This CDR3 is built from 13 residues. The germline V and J ends were trimmed by 5 bases and 2 bases, with 11 bases remaining between them. The CDR3 reads CSVCLSNTDTQYF. In DNA form, the CDR3 reads TGCAGCGTTTGTCTTAGTAACACAGATACGCAGTATTTT.

This chain uses TRBV11-2 with TRBJ2-3; 9 positions agree with TRBD2. Germline V gene data show CDR1 as SGHAT and CDR2 as FQNNGV. The length of the CDR3 is 17 residues. Trimming took 2 bases from V and 2 from J; bases not matched to a gene: 8. The CDR3 is CASSLPGTSRYTDTQYF. In nucleotides, the CDR3 is TGTGCCAGCAGCTTACCCGGGACTAGCCGGTACACAGATACGCAGTATTTT.

This chain links TRBV15 with TRBJ1-6; unclear D gene. CDR1 and CDR2 (germline): LNHNV, YYDKDF (reference sequence). Trimming shortened V by 2 bases and J by 11 bases, and 16 bases separated the two germline ends. There are 15 residues in the CDR3. The CDR3 DNA reads TGTGCCACCAGCAGACCCCCATACGACGGGGCACCCCTCCACTTT. The encoded protein is CATSRPPYDGAPLHF.

This sequence joins TRBV28 and TRBJ1-2; a possible D gene is TRBD1 (5 bases). The CDR3 is 16 residues long. Germline loops: CDR1 MDHEN, CDR2 SYDVKM. V was pared by 7 bases and J by 4 bases, with 22 bases between. This CDR3 is CASTPFKGSGGYGYTF. The CDR3 DNA is TGTGCCAGCACCCCATTCAAAGGATCGGGGGGCTATGGCTACACCTTC.

This clonotype was counted at least ten times. The V call is TRBV11-2, the J call TRBJ2-3, with D unresolved. CDR1 and CDR2 (germline): SGHAT, FQNNGV. Trimming removed 4 bases at V and 3 bases at J, with 17 bases between. The CDR3 has 16 residues. The CDR3 spells CASSSGVGMKTDTQYF. As DNA, the CDR3 is TGTGCCAGCAGCTCTGGAGTAGGGATGAAAACAGATACGCAGTATTTT.

The V and J genes are TRBV29-1 and TRBJ2-7; 8 nucleotides agree with TRBD1. The CDR3 consists of 15 residues. CDR1 is SQVTM, CDR2 ANQGSEA, per germline. V trimming: 5 bases; J trimming: 6 bases; junction bases outside the gene matches: 15. CDR3 coding DNA: TGCAGCGTTAAATCGTTCTGGCAGGGGGCTGTCGAGCAGTACTTC. Protein: CSVKSFWQGAVEQYF.

The chain employs TRBV6-5 and TRBJ2-1, with 9 nucleotides matching TRBD1. Germline-derived CDR1 and CDR2 are MNHEY and SVGAGI. The length of the CDR3 is 13 residues. J was trimmed by 9 bases and V by 2 bases; bases with no gene match: 2. The CDR3 here is CASSYDRGGEQFF. The CDR3 DNA sequence: TGTGCCAGCAGTTACGACAGGGGGGGTGAGCAGTTCTTC.

The chain has TRBV7-6 and TRBJ2-5, with a weak D call TRBD2 (5 bases). This CDR3 is 17 amino acids long. V lost 1 base and J 2 bases, leaving 17 bases between the germline ends. Germline CDR1 SGHVS, CDR2 FNYEAQ. As DNA, the CDR3 is TGTGCCAGCAGCTTAGGCCGCCCGGGATCAGGTCAAGAGACCCAGTACTTC. Its protein product is CASSLGRPGSGQETQYF.

This clonotype was seen a handful of times. The chain is built from TRBV12-5 and TRBJ2-5; D might be TRBD1 (5 bases). Germline CDR1 is LGHNT and CDR2 is FRNRAP. CDR3 size: 15 residues. V was cut by 2 bases and J by 5 bases, with 15 bases left in between. The CDR3 here is CASGLSPLKGETQYF. CDR3 bases: TGTGCTAGTGGTTTGAGTCCTCTCAAGGGGGAGACCCAGTACTTC.

This clonotype came up a few times. The chain couples TRBV6-2 or TRBV6-3 to TRBJ2-6, with D unresolved. Germline values: CDR1 MNHEY, CDR2 SVGEGT. CDR3 length equals 14 residues. V lost 7 bases, J lost 4 bases, and 11 bases lay in between. CDR3 residues: CASNMMGGANVLTF. DNA of the CDR3: TGTGCCAGCAATATGATGGGAGGGGCCAACGTCCTGACTTTC.

The chain recombines TRBV18 with TRBJ1-2; D gene uncertain. V was pared by 4 bases and J by 2 bases, with 11 bases between. CDR1 is KGHSH, CDR2 LQKENI, per germline. This CDR3 contains 14 residues. In DNA form, the CDR3 reads TGTGCCAGCTCACGATTTCAGGAAAACTATGGCTACACCTTC. Translation gives CASSRFQENYGYTF.

This clonotype was seen ten or more times. This chain links TRBV4-3 with TRBJ2-7; weak D call: TRBD2 (5 bases). Trimming removed 0 bases from V and 7 bases from J, with 7 bases in between. The CDR3 runs 12 residues. The V gene's germline CDR1 is LGHNA and CDR2 YSLEER. The CDR3 coding sequence is TGCGCCAGCAGCCAAGATAAGCGGGAGCAGTACTTC. Its translation: CASSQDKREQYF.

This clonotype appeared a few times. CDR3 sequence reads: CASSSTGRWETQYF. In DNA form, the CDR3 reads TGTGCCAGCAGTTCGACAGGGAGGTGGGAGACCCAGTACTTC. The chain uses TRBV12-3 or TRBV12-4 and TRBJ2-5; tentative D call: TRBD1 (7 bases). V lost 4 bases to trimming and J lost 5 bases, with 14 bases between them. There are 14 residues in the CDR3.

This clonotype was picked up a small number of times. The rearrangement uses TRBV28 and TRBJ1-1; no clear D gene. Trimming removed 7 bases from V and 7 bases from J, with 10 bases in between. Germline CDR1 is MDHEN and CDR2 is SYDVKM. CDR3 length equals 11 residues. The CDR3 DNA sequence: TGTGCCAGCACAGAGGGATTTGAAGCTTTCTTT. It encodes CASTEGFEAFF.

A few counts support this clonotype. The chain links TRBV6-1 to TRBJ2-7; the match to TRBD2 covers 7 bases. Germline V gives CDR1 MNHNS, CDR2 SASEGT. J gave up 4 bases and V 6 bases, and 6 bases lay outside the gene matches. The CDR3 is 13 amino acids. This chain's CDR3 is CASSSGGNYEQYF. The CDR3 DNA reads as TGTGCCAGCAGCTCCGGGGGGAATTACGAGCAGTACTTC.

This clonotype has only a few counts. The chain recombines TRBV27 with TRBJ2-5; no reliable D call. The CDR3 is 14 residues long. Germline-derived CDR1 and CDR2 are MNHEY and SMNVEV (reference sequence). The V gene lost 6 bases and the J gene lost 4 bases, with 15 bases spanning the gap. In DNA form, the CDR3 reads TGTGCCAGCAGATCCCTATTTGGGTTAGAGACCCAGTACTTC. Protein: CASRSLFGLETQYF.

The chain uses TRBV7-9 and TRBJ1-4; D gene ambiguous. With 6 bases removed from V and 0 bases from J, the gap between germline ends came to 14 bases. The length of the CDR3 is 16 residues. Germline values: CDR1 SEHNR, CDR2 FQNEAQ (reference sequence). CDR3 bases: TGTGCCAGCAGACAAGTCGGTGCCGCAACTAATGAAAAACTGTTTTTT. Its protein is CASRQVGAATNEKLFF.

The sample holds a few counts of this clonotype. This chain uses TRBV29-1 with TRBJ2-7; possibly TRBD1 or TRBD2 for D (5 bases each). The CDR3 is 14 amino acids. Germline CDR1 and CDR2: SQVTM and ANQGSEA. V was shortened by 4 bases and J by 0 bases, with 13 bases between the two germline ends. CDR3 coding DNA: TGCAGCGTTGTTGGGGGAACAAACTCCTACGAGCAGTACTTC. Translation: CSVVGGTNSYEQYF.

This clonotype has just a few counts. V usage is TRBV29-1 and J usage is TRBJ2-1; no definite D call. The CDR3 contains 11 residues. CDR1 is SQVTM, CDR2 ANQGSEA, per germline. The V end lost 5 bases, the J end lost 5 bases, and 7 bases lay between the germline ends. The CDR3, as DNA: TGCAGCGTTCGGCACAACAATGAGCAGTTCTTC. Protein: CSVRHNNEQFF.